Sequencing of this T cell receptor (beta chain) was carried out in a study of T cells in Graves' hyperthyroidism and ophthalmopathy. Study-level results: Most thyroid clonotypes expanded above 0.001 were also detected in blood. Ophthalmopathy could be told apart from stable hyperthyroidism with a 13 V-J model.

It was RNA transcripts that yielded the amplified TCR beta CDR3 regions. An initial round of RT-PCR targeting the TCR CDR3 relied on the HTBI primer set. Using its own MiXCR run on the multiplex PCR reads, TCRdb lists one record per CDR3 protein. The sample has approximately 430,000 distinct CDR3 sequences; roughly 15% are singletons. Of note for this clonotype: Its antigen is as yet unknown. This may come from a read error, since a much larger clone is one base off.

Uncontrolled infection, other autoimmune disease, pregnancy or lactation disqualified patients from enrolment. Clinical symptoms, serum thyroxine, TRAb, thyroid ultrasound and orbital computed tomography established diagnosis. The CDR3 covers 13 residues. In germline, CDR1 is SGHNT, CDR2 YENEEA. Between the trimmed V and J ends, which lost 8 bases and 2 bases, there was a span of 10 bases. The sequence derives from a man younger than 30 with Graves' ophthalmopathy. Sequencing was done on a sample of blood. The V gene is TRBV11-3, the J gene TRBJ2-1; D remains unclear. The CDR3 here is CASRRSPYNEQFF. CDR3 bases: TGTGCCAGCCGTCGTAGCCCCTACAATGAGCAGTTCTTC. The entire variable domain, with the rest obtained from reference TRBV11-3 and TRBJ2-1, is as follows: EAGVVQSPRYKIIEKKQPVAFWCNPISGHNTLYWYLQNLGQGPELLIRYENEEAVDDSQLPKDRFSAERLKGVDSTLKIQPAELGDSAVYLCASRRSPYNEQFFGPGTRLTVL.